The source of this TCR beta chain is a study of blood T cells in healthy people across ages. Russia was home to the donors, healthy Caucasian individuals aged roughly 6 to 90. Extractions gave at least 5 micrograms of total RNA per sample. Alongside a J-beta primer mix, a sample-barcoded 5' primer served in a second PCR lasting about 7 to 12 cycles. TCRdb reprocessed the 5' RACE reads with MiXCR, giving one entry per CDR3 protein. The table shows more than 450,000 distinct CDR3 sequences, with about a quarter occurring only once. Only a few counts were recorded for this clonotype. What it recognizes is unknown. The CDR3 totals 15 residues. Germline CDR1 MNHEY, CDR2 SVGEGT. The V and J ends lost 7 bases and 1 base, in that order; junction bases with no gene match: 6. Study outcomes and limitations: What prevented conclusive comparison of naive and antigen-experienced cells was that PBMCs were unsorted.

The same specimen was also included in a second study, on T cells of mothers and their children. That source reports: Approximately 2.7 million TCR beta reads per child versus over 9.5 million per mother.

This chain links TRBV6-2 or TRBV6-3 with TRBJ2-7, with TRBD2 matching 11 bases. Sequencing used blood. This TCR was recovered from a boy aged 2 to 10 in good health. The CDR3 loop reads CASNDGTSGSYEQYF. The CDR3 DNA follows: TGTGCCAGCAACGACGGGACTAGCGGATCCTACGAGCAGTACTTC.